The 27 T cell receptor beta chains below come from one sample, sequenced in a study of CD8 T cells in Susac syndrome. Random hexamers served to reverse transcribe about 0.45 to 1 ug RNA. TCRdb passed the immunoSEQ multiplex PCR reads through MiXCR, listing each CDR3 protein once. Found here are 150,000 to 200,000 distinct CDR3 sequences, around 95% of them singletons; the top ten hold approximately 0.14%. Sequenced sample: CD4+ T cells from PBMCs. These receptors were taken from a human donor in good health.

This chain links TRBV29-1 with TRBJ1-2; D remains unclear. Between the trimmed V and J ends, which lost 3 bases and 14 bases, there was a span of 13 bases. The CDR3 length is 10 residues. Germline-derived CDR1 and CDR2 are SQVTM and ANQGSEA. CDR3 protein: CSVERGSLTF. In DNA, the CDR3 is TGCAGCGTTGAGCGAGGGAGTTTAACCTTC.

This chain joins TRBV12-3 or TRBV12-4 and TRBJ2-3; no clear D. The CDR3 sequence is 14 residues long. V was trimmed by 5 bases and J by 9 bases, leaving 18 bases between them. The CDR3, as DNA: TGTGCCAGCAGTACTTCTGGAGCGCCTCAGACGCAGTATTTT. Protein sequence: CASSTSGAPQTQYF.

The chain joins TRBV7-9 to TRBJ2-6, with TRBD2 as a possible D gene (6 bases). This CDR3 has 16 amino acids. The V end lost 9 bases, the J end lost 0 bases, and 15 bases lay between the germline ends. CDR1 is SEHNR and CDR2 is FQNEAQ in the germline V gene (reference sequence). The CDR3 bases are TGTGCCAGTCGGGACTTCGGTGGCTCTGGGGCCAACGTCCTGACTTTC. This codes for CASRDFGGSGANVLTF.

CDR3 residues: CASSWTLEAEAFF. CDR3 DNA: TGTGCCAGCAGTTGGACCCTGGAGGCTGAAGCTTTCTTT. The V call is TRBV25-1, the J call TRBJ1-1, with unresolved D. The germline V and J ends were trimmed by 5 bases and 6 bases, with 13 bases remaining between them. The germline V gene has CDR1 MGHDK and CDR2 SYGVNS. This CDR3 has 13 residues.

The chain employs TRBV19 and TRBJ1-2; the match to TRBD1 covers 9 bases. This CDR3 is 14 amino acids long. The germline gives CDR1 LNHDA, CDR2 SQIVND (reference sequence). The V segment lost 3 bases and the J segment 4 bases; nucleotides outside the gene matches: 3. CDR3 in DNA: TGTGCCAGTAGTATTCTGGACAGGGGCTATGGCTACACCTTC. Residues: CASSILDRGYGYTF.

The rearrangement links TRBV19 to TRBJ1-2; possibly TRBD1 for D (6 bases). CDR1 is LNHDA and CDR2 is SQIVND in the germline V gene (reference sequence). V lost 4 bases, J lost 0 bases, and 12 bases lay in between. The CDR3 has 15 amino acids. The CDR3 DNA sequence: TGTGCCAGTAGTACCGACAGGAACACTAACTATGGCTACACCTTC. As protein: CASSTDRNTNYGYTF.

V and J are TRBV29-1 and TRBJ2-5; D may be TRBD2 (6 bases). Between the trimmed V and J ends, which lost 5 bases and 1 base, there was a span of 11 bases. Germline V lookup: CDR1 SQVTM, CDR2 ANQGSEA. CDR3 size: 13 residues. DNA for the CDR3: TGCAGCGTTTCCCCGGGACTCCAAGAGACCCAGTACTTC. This codes for CSVSPGLQETQYF.

This CDR3 is CASSSLRGETGELFF. As DNA, the CDR3 is TGTGCCAGCAGTTCCCTTCGGGGGGAAACCGGGGAGCTGTTTTTT. V and J are TRBV12-3 or TRBV12-4 and TRBJ2-2; 7 positions match TRBD2. This CDR3 has 15 residues. V dropped 4 bases and J dropped 5; count of bases not matched to a gene: 7.

This CDR3 is CASRSRGIDYGYTF. The CDR3 DNA follows: TGTGCCAGCAGGTCGAGGGGCATAGACTATGGCTACACCTTC. The chain uses TRBV6-5 and TRBJ1-2; possibly TRBD1 for D (5 bases). The CDR3 extends over 14 amino acids. Trimming took 6 bases from V and 3 from J, leaving 14 bases between them. Germline V CDR1 and CDR2: MNHEY, SVGAGI.

This clonotype was observed a handful of times. The J gene is TRBJ1-1, the V gene TRBV6-4; perhaps TRBD1 as D (6 bases). Germline V gene data show CDR1 as MRHNA and CDR2 as SNTAGT. The V end lost 3 bases, the J end lost 5 bases, and 10 bases lay between the germline ends. The CDR3 covers 13 residues. The chain's CDR3 is CASSEGAGTEAFF. The CDR3 nucleotides are TGTGCCAGCAGTGAGGGGGCGGGTACTGAAGCTTTCTTT.

The J gene is TRBJ2-7, the V gene TRBV7-9, with a weak D call TRBD2 (5 bases). Trimming stripped 11 bases from V and 3 bases from J, with 20 bases between. There are 14 residues in the CDR3. Germline assignment: CDR1 SEHNR and CDR2 FQNEAQ (reference sequence). This chain's CDR3 is CALRVYWGRYEQYF. CDR3 sequence (DNA): TGTGCCCTGAGGGTCTATTGGGGTCGCTACGAGCAGTACTTC.

The genes are TRBV12-3 or TRBV12-4 and TRBJ2-7; TRBD2 aligns across 8 bases. The CDR3 length is 14 residues. Germline trimming cut 3 bases from V and 5 bases from J; bases unmatched to any gene: 6. The CDR3 here is CASSFSLAGNEQYF. DNA of the CDR3: TGTGCCAGCAGTTTTTCCCTAGCGGGCAACGAGCAGTACTTC.

The rearrangement uses TRBV20-1 and TRBJ1-5; D is unresolved. CDR1 and CDR2 from the germline V gene are DFQATT and SNEGSKA (reference sequence). V lost 5 bases and J lost 4, with 12 bases in between. CDR3 length: 13 amino acids. The CDR3: CSAREEINQPQHF. The CDR3 bases are TGCAGTGCTCGCGAGGAGATAAATCAGCCCCAGCATTTT.

The chain is built from TRBV19 and TRBJ2-7, with D uncertain. The CDR3 runs to 14 residues. Between the trimmed V and J ends, which lost 5 bases and 0 bases, there was a span of 11 bases. CDR1 and CDR2 (germline): LNHDA, SQIVND (reference sequence). The CDR3 loop is CASSPQAASYEQYF. The CDR3 region has the DNA TGTGCCAGTAGTCCCCAGGCAGCCTCCTACGAGCAGTACTTC.

V is TRBV5-1 and J is TRBJ2-5, with 9 bases that match TRBD1. Trimming removed 0 bases from V and 0 bases from J; junction bases left unmatched: 9. The CDR3 covers 18 residues. The germline V gene encodes CDR1 SGHRS and CDR2 YFSETQ. In nucleotides, the CDR3 is TGCGCCAGCAGCTTGGCGAGCCGGGACAGGGTGTACCAAGAGACCCAGTACTTC. It codes for CASSLASRDRVYQETQYF.

The chain recombines TRBV18 with TRBJ2-3, with 8 bases matching TRBD2. Germline lookup yields CDR1 KGHSH and CDR2 LQKENI. The J segment lost 0 bases and the V segment lost 3 bases, leaving 2 bases of the junction unmatched. CDR3 length equals 15 residues. The CDR3 is CASSPVAGSTDTQYF. The CDR3 bases are TGTGCCAGCTCACCTGTAGCGGGGAGCACAGATACGCAGTATTTT.

This clonotype was recorded only once. The DNA of the CDR3 is TGCAGTGCTAGTTTTGGCGGGAGCTCCTACGAGCAGTACTTC. Its translation is CSASFGGSSYEQYF. The rearrangement links TRBV20-1 to TRBJ2-7, with 7 bases aligning to TRBD2. Unmatched junction bases numbered 5, after V lost 3 bases and J lost 0 bases. The germline V gene has CDR1 DFQATT and CDR2 SNEGSKA (reference sequence). CDR3 length: 14 amino acids.

This rearrangement joins TRBV7-2 to TRBJ2-2, with TRBD1 as a possible D gene (6 bases). V was shortened by 3 bases and J by 4 bases, with 12 bases between the two germline ends. The CDR3 runs to 15 residues. Germline-derived CDR1 and CDR2 are SGHTA and FQGNSA. CDR3 nucleotides: TGTGCCAGCAGCTTCCAGGGGTCGGGCACCGGGGAGCTGTTTTTT. Translating it yields CASSFQGSGTGELFF.

The V gene is TRBV3-1, the J gene TRBJ2-7; possible D gene TRBD1, 5 bases. Trimming cost V 8 bases and J 3 bases, with 11 bases left between them. There are 12 residues in the CDR3. Germline V gives CDR1 LGHDT, CDR2 YNNKEL (reference sequence). CDR3 bases: TGTGCCAGCTCACAGGCCAGCTACGAGCAGTACTTC. Amino acid sequence: CASSQASYEQYF.

CDR3 DNA sequence: TGTGCCAGCAGCCCCGACGGTCCGGAGACCCAGTACTTC. It specifies CASSPDGPETQYF. The chain couples TRBV2 to TRBJ2-5; D is unclear. The V and J ends lost 6 bases and 5 bases respectively, with 13 bases between them. CDR1 and CDR2 (germline): SNHLY, FYNNEI. This CDR3 region has 13 residues.

The chain carries TRBV29-1 and TRBJ2-1; D gene uncertain. CDR1 and CDR2 from the germline V gene are SQVTM and ANQGSEA. Trimming cost V 4 bases and J 1 base, with 2 bases left between them. There are 11 residues in the CDR3. In DNA, the CDR3 is TGCAGCGTTGGTTCCTACAATGAGCAGTTCTTC. Translated: CSVGSYNEQFF.

The V and J genes are TRBV20-1 and TRBJ1-1; 10 bases match TRBD1. Germline V gene data show CDR1 as DFQATT and CDR2 as SNEGSKA (reference sequence). After removal of 5 bases from V and 6 bases from J, the junction contained 3 bases not matched to a gene. The CDR3 loop spans 12 amino acids. Written as DNA, the CDR3 is TGCAGTGCTGGCGGGACAGGGGCTGAAGCTTTCTTT. Residues: CSAGGTGAEAFF.

The chain carries TRBV3-1 and TRBJ2-1; a possible D gene is TRBD2 (6 bases). V was trimmed by 0 bases and J by 9 bases, leaving 15 bases between them. This CDR3 has 15 residues. Germline values: CDR1 LGHDT, CDR2 YNNKEL (reference sequence). The chain's CDR3 is CASSQEVEGWTEQFF. The CDR3 region has the DNA TGTGCCAGCAGCCAAGAAGTGGAGGGGTGGACTGAGCAGTTCTTC.

Details on this clonotype: The limits of the CDR3 on the DNA are not certain, so only TCRdb's listed CDR3 is given. V gene TRBV19 combines with J gene TRBJ2-1; no check of the table's D call, TRBD2, against the DNA was made. From its first to its last residue, the CDR3 has 16 amino acids. Germline V gives CDR1 LNHDA, CDR2 SQIVND (reference sequence). CDR3 amino acids: CASSILARLTHNEQFF.

This clonotype was detected once. The V gene is TRBV7-9, the J gene TRBJ2-2, with D perhaps matching TRBD2 (5 bases). The germline CDR1 and CDR2 sequences are SEHNR and FQNEAQ (reference sequence). The ends were cut back, 4 bases at V and 3 bases at J, with 12 bases in the middle. The CDR3 consists of 15 residues. The CDR3 is CASSSRAGDTGELFF. In DNA, the CDR3 is TGTGCCAGCAGCTCGCGGGCTGGCGACACCGGGGAGCTGTTTTTT.

This chain connects TRBV19 to TRBJ1-3, with TRBD1 as a possible D gene (6 bases). This CDR3 has 16 residues. The V end lost 5 bases, the J end lost 2 bases, and 16 bases lay between the germline ends. Germline V CDR1 and CDR2: LNHDA, SQIVND (reference sequence). CDR3 amino acids: CASSPDSLFPGNTIYF. Here the CDR3 DNA reads TGTGCCAGTAGTCCGGACAGCCTTTTCCCTGGAAACACCATATATTTT.

The V gene is TRBV6-5, the J gene TRBJ1-1; D is perhaps TRBD1 (6 bases). Trimming pared 3 bases from V and 2 bases from J, leaving 16 bases between. CDR3 length: 16 amino acids. Germline V gene lookup returns CDR1 MNHEY and CDR2 SVGAGI. This CDR3 is CASSYRQGSLNTEAFF. Here the CDR3 DNA reads TGTGCCAGCAGTTATCGGCAGGGGTCCCTCAACACTGAAGCTTTCTTT.